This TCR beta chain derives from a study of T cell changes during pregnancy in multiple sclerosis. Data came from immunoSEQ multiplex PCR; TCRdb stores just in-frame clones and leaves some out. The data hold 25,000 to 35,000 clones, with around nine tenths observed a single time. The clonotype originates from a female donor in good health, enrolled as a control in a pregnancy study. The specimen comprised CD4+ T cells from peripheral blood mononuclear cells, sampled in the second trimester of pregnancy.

CDR3 bases: TGTGCCAGCAGCGTGGCTAGCTCCTATAATTCACCCCTCCACTTT. This gives the protein CASSVASSYNSPLHF. The chain combines TRBV9 with TRBJ1-6; D call uncertain. Germline assignment: CDR1 SGDLS and CDR2 YYNGEE. V dropped 2 bases and J dropped 0 bases, with 6 bases sitting between them. The CDR3 spans 15 residues.